The 5 T cell receptor beta chains listed next were all sequenced from one sample in a study of shared clonotypes between healthy human individuals. Data came from immunoSEQ multiplex PCR; TCRdb stores just in-frame clones and leaves some out. The sample lists 2.3 million or so clones, approximately 95% seen once, with 0.3% to 0.4% in the top ten. The sample comprised naive CD4+ T cells from PBMCs. The sample's subset: CD45RA+ positively selected. The origin of the receptors is a man aged 18 to 30 in good health. Some clones in this sample may be carry-over from other donors' samples.

This chain links TRBV11-2 with TRBJ2-3, with a tentative D call TRBD2 (6 bases). CDR1 is SGHAT, CDR2 FQNNGV, per germline. This CDR3 is 15 amino acids long. Deletions cut 7 bases from V and 0 bases from J, with 14 bases between. The CDR3 nucleotides read TGTGCCAGCACCCCGAGGAGGGTAAGCACAGATACGCAGTATTTT. This sequence encodes CASTPRRVSTDTQYF.

CDR3 DNA: TGTGCCAGCAGCCAAACGGGGGGATTCTATGGCTACACCTTC. Translation: CASSQTGGFYGYTF. The chain uses TRBV16 and TRBJ1-2; D is possibly TRBD1 (5 bases). CDR3 length: 14 amino acids. Germline CDR1 KGHSY, CDR2 FQNENV. V was shortened by 2 bases and J by 4 bases, with 11 bases between the two germline ends.

On this clone: This CDR3 is also generated by other DNA sequences in the sample. The chain recombines TRBV2 with TRBJ1-2; 7 nucleotides match TRBD1. Trimming at V came to 7 bases and at J to 2 bases, leaving 7 bases not matched to a gene. This CDR3 region has 14 residues. Germline values: CDR1 SNHLY, CDR2 FYNNEI. This chain's CDR3 is CASTGGGQNYGYTF. The CDR3 nucleotides are TGTGCCAGCACGGGGGGGGGACAGAACTATGGCTACACCTTC.

V gene TRBV7-2 combines with J gene TRBJ2-1; D might be TRBD2 (5 bases). This CDR3 is 15 amino acids long. The germline gives CDR1 SGHTA, CDR2 FQGNSA. V was cut by 5 bases and J by 0 bases, with 11 bases left in between. The chain's CDR3 is CASSLESGSYNEQFF. CDR3 sequence (DNA): TGTGCCAGCAGCCTAGAAAGCGGCTCCTACAATGAGCAGTTCTTC.

CDR3 nucleotide sequence: TGTGCCAGCAGCTCCTATTGGGGACAGGGGTCCCCGGGAGGAAACACCATATATTTT. It is translated as CASSSYWGQGSPGGNTIYF. The chain has TRBV11-2 and TRBJ1-3, with TRBD1 matching 10 bases. V gave up 4 bases and J gave up 4 bases; unmatched junction bases: 16. Germline loops: CDR1 SGHAT, CDR2 FQNNGV. The CDR3 is 19 amino acids.